This T cell receptor (beta chain) is from a study of cytomegalovirus exposure and HLA in healthy donors (dated by TCRdb to about 2017). With regard to the full study: An earlier analysis of fewer than 750 of the donors reported around 280 Gb of sequence data and approximately 120 million unique TCR beta sequences obtained from about 179 million T cells. A separate validation cohort of roughly 120 different subjects was used in addition to the 666-subject first cohort. The study profiled the T cell repertoires of hundreds of subjects by immunosequencing and related them to cytomegalovirus serostatus. Donor age, sex, ethnicity and CMV serostatus were compiled alongside the repertoire data. All discovery cohort repertoires had been generated on a single sequencing platform. Class I and class II HLA loci were covered by the typing at four-digit resolution. The study was designed to test whether signatures of past pathogen exposure could be identified by cataloging public T cell receptors. In a later analysis, previously published TCR beta repertoires from 550 to 700 donors were re-analyzed and high-resolution HLA genotyping was added so that TCR occurrence patterns could be studied. Among the roughly 370 genotyped donors, more than 70% belonged to the genetic ancestry cluster associated with self-reported Caucasian donors. To predict cytomegalovirus infection status, the study combined high-throughput TCR immunosequencing, statistical association of individual TCRs with disease status, and machine learning. Rather than using new phenotypic data, the later analysis identified candidate immune exposures from TCR beta sequences and from how often those sequences occurred across donors. Around 330 gigabases of sequencing data and approximately 91 million unique TCR sequences made up an early release that covered approximately 650 HLA-typed donors. To decide whether each TCR beta V gene segment behaved as functional or pseudogenic, an earlier analysis of fewer than 750 of the donors relied on high-throughput TCR beta sequencing. The number of donors typed differed by locus, with roughly 620-640 for A, B, C, DRB1 and DQB1, around 500 for DQA1, about 610 for DPA1, and around 460 for DPB1. Roughly 5 DR-DQ haplotypes were handled as single units for association and clustering because linkage in the cohort was strong. A later genetic analysis used genome-wide SNP genotypes for about 60% of the 666 donors, treating that subset as a discovery cohort. Across 300 to 500 genotyped donors of the cohort, an average of about 250,000 unique TCR beta nucleotide sequences per donor were sequenced, and 15% to 20% of those sequences were non-productive.

In its sample, this clone was seen once. The target of this receptor is not known. It has no much larger one-base neighbor in the sample; base qualities were not kept. Receptor libraries were prepared by the immunoSEQ multiplex PCR assay. For the multiplex PCR, a mixture combining 60 forward primers for TCR Vbeta segments and 13 reverse primers for TCR Jbeta segments was used. The CDR3 region of rearranged TCR beta genes was amplified from genomic DNA with a multiplex PCR assay. The amplified TCR beta libraries were sequenced on the Illumina HiSeq System as 87-base-pair reads. Per the original workflow: A later analysis tallied about 77 million unique TCR beta chains across the 700 or so repertoires, and approximately 9.9 million of those chains were shared by two or more donors. A nearest-neighbor algorithm error-corrected the raw reads and collapsed the reads into unique sequences, merging closely related sequences to remove PCR and sequencing errors. CDR3 sequences were aligned to IMGT reference sequences to assign V, D and J gene segments. Each retained sequence needed at least a six-nucleotide match to both a V gene segment and a J gene segment. A rearrangement counted as productive if the CDR3 had no stop codons and remained in frame with V and J, and every other rearrangement counted as non-productive. CDR3 was defined by IMGT convention, running from the second conserved V-encoded cysteine to the conserved J-encoded phenylalanine. The earlier analysis of about 530 of the donors excluded any sequence lacking an unambiguous match to a single V gene segment. An earlier analysis of roughly 590 of the donors called V segments functional above 56.7% productive rearrangements and segregating when the between-donor standard deviation exceeded 5%. A statistical classification framework was built to diagnose cytomegalovirus status from the catalog of TCR beta chain sequences. V and J gene assignment, in a later analysis, came from comparing TCR nucleotide sequences with IMGT/GENE-DB human TR gene sequences. The TCRdist pipeline was used in a later analysis to assign CDR3 sequences and most-parsimonious VDJ recombination scenarios. A later analysis defined each TCR beta chain by its CDR3 amino acid sequence plus V-gene family, and excluded reads lacking a unique V-gene family. In a later analysis, several hundred highly shared, low-generation-probability nucleotide sequences were removed to address suspected cross-contamination and a sequencing artifact. In a later analysis, a clonal expansion index was calculated for each public chain from normalized within-repertoire ranks of inferred template counts. Generation probabilities in a later analysis came from a VDJ recombination model fitted to out-of-frame rearrangements, and those results were checked against IGoR. A later analysis scored TCR-TCR, TCR-HLA and TCR-CMV co-occurrence with hypergeometric tests, applying a repertoire-size bias correction to TCR pairs. In a later analysis, false discovery rates were estimated by permuting HLA or CMV assignments 20 times. In a later analysis, co-occurring TCRs were grouped with DBSCAN, and TCRdist sequence similarity was added when clustering was performed within HLA-allele-positive subsets. For co-occurrence clustering, repertoires with fewer than 30,000 or more than 120,000 public chains were excluded, along with a handful of repertoires with anomalous nucleotide sharing. The table comes from immuneACCESS by way of TCRdb, which keeps in-frame sequences with V and J called. Part of the clones is missing from these tables; in studies checked, under half for an unresolved V gene and the rest for unknown reasons. The V and J calls and the clone size are those of that table, but D and trimming were determined from the DNA. This sample comprises about 140,000 clones, 60% to 80% of them detected only once. In total, the top ten clones hold 4% to 6% of the sample.

Overall results and qualifications from the work: A later analysis reported that several top co-occurrence clusters appeared linked to parvovirus B19, influenza, CMV and Epstein-Barr virus. The presence/absence analyses assumed that sequencing depth was roughly uniform across donors, and that assumption may not be true. Some IMGT-functional V segments, including TRBV6-2 and TRBV6-3, could not be told apart with the 87-base-pair reads, so those segments were excluded. In a later genetic analysis, a missense DCLRE1C variant was associated with V-gene and J-gene trimming of TCR beta chains, and the association was replicated in an independent cohort. According to a later analysis, most CMV-associated TCR beta chains appeared to be HLA-restricted, and the HLA associations seemed to be driven largely by CMV exposure. The classifier was reported to diagnose cytomegalovirus status with high specificity and sensitivity in both the original cohort and the validation cohort. A later genetic analysis reported fewer N-insertions in productive TCRs among donors in an Asian-associated ancestry cluster than the roughly 690-donor mean. In a later analysis, TCR association rates were found to vary across HLA loci, with the most associated TCRs seen for DRB1 alleles and the fewest for HLA-C alleles. In this cohort, only TCR beta chains were sequenced, and detectable features were limited by the absence of alpha or paired-chain data. Three of the identified cytomegalovirus-associated TCR beta chains were confirmed in vitro to be specific for cytomegalovirus antigens. An earlier analysis of some 560 of the donors showed that most TCR beta V segments appeared in productive rearrangements either about 87% or about 30% of the time, which broadly matched IMGT annotations. The earlier analysis of 587 of the donors excluded fewer than 20 rarely observed V segments, including chromosome 9 orphons, because counts were too low. The study listed 164 TCR beta chains as associated with cytomegalovirus. When HLA alleles, especially DR and DQ, strongly co-occurred, TCR associations were difficult to assign to individual alleles. According to the authors, the approach could potentially be generalized to other disease states and immunological phenotypes. In a later analysis, some 17,000 TCR beta sequences were associated with specific HLA alleles at a false discovery rate of 0.05. Most TCR sequences were observed very rarely across donors, whereas some public TCRs were present in many individuals. A later analysis found that HLA-associated TCR beta chains were more clonally expanded and had lower generation probabilities than equally common non-associated chains. A cluster of highly shared sequence variants was judged likely to represent a technical artifact of the sequencing pipeline. Correlated functional status among segregating V segments might reflect linkage disequilibrium, but an unknown experimental factor could not be ruled out. Immune exposure information for the cohort was limited to CMV serostatus. Because HLA typing was missing for some donors at each locus, association tests included only the typed subset. A further reported finding was that TCR beta sequences accurately predicted the HLA-A and HLA-B alleles for most subjects in the first cohort.

The cohort consisted of more than 650 healthy bone marrow donors. All cohort members were sampled while nominally healthy, although unrecorded immune exposures were likely present. The donor was CMV seronegative and belonged to the group of roughly 330 seronegative cohort members. A peripheral blood sample was provided by each donor, and peripheral blood mononuclear cells were used for TCR beta sequencing. Genomic DNA extraction from the blood cell samples was performed with the Qiagen DNeasy Blood Extraction Kit. The junction carries 11 bases between V and J, which are trimmed by 2 bases and 7 bases respectively. Reading from cysteine to phenylalanine, the CDR3 counts 13 amino acids. CDR3 DNA is the only sequence kept; it has 39 bases, read in frame from the first base. CDR1 LNHDA and CDR2 SQIVND were looked up in the germline V gene (reference sequence).

The clonotype was recovered from a woman aged 45 to 65 in good health and CMV-seronegative. The sequenced sample was PBMCs. The chain is encoded by TRBV19 joined to TRBJ1-2; possibly the D gene is TRBD1, per 5 matching bases. The bases are TGTGCCAGTAGTATACGGGGGAAGAGTGGCTACACCTTC. It codes for CASSIRGKSGYTF.